This passage covers 8 T cell receptor beta chains from one sample sequenced in a study of T cell clonality in common variable immunodeficiency. Sequenced by immunoSEQ multiplex PCR; TCRdb stores in-frame clones only, minus some. The sample gives 30,000 to 40,000 clones, none seen only once, and the top ten clones hold 2.5% to 3%. The sequenced sample was peripheral blood mononuclear cells. All receptors derive from a person aged 18 to 75 in good health.

Ten or more counts support this clone. The sequence runs out 3 residues before the end of the CDR3; the remainder is reconstructed from the germline J gene. V and J are TRBV10-3 and TRBJ1-4; 10 nucleotides line up with TRBD1. Per germline, CDR1 ENHRY and CDR2 SYGVKD. Unmatched junction bases numbered 19, after V lost 4 bases and J lost 5 bases. CDR3 length: 20 residues. The covered CDR3 bases are TGTGCCATCAGTGCACCCCGGCCGAAAAGGACAGGGGGAAGGAATGAAAAA. This gives the protein CAISAPRPKRTGGRNEK. The CDR3 reads in full as CAISAPRPKRTGGRNEKLFF.

This clone was seen repeatedly, ten times or more. The CDR3 DNA, read in part, is TGCAGTGCTAGAGATGAACGCGTGTCGGGTGAAAAA. Its protein is CSARDERVSGEK. The whole CDR3 sequence reads CSARDERVSGEKLFF. The rearrangement uses TRBV20-1 and TRBJ1-4; no clear D gene. Read coverage stops 3 residues before the CDR3 terminus; the germline J gene supplies the remainder. Per germline, CDR1 DFQATT and CDR2 SNEGSKA (reference sequence). The CDR3 covers 15 residues. The ends were cut back, 0 bases at V and 7 bases at J, with 15 bases in the middle.

This clone has a count of ten or more. Sequencing ends 3 residues short of the CDR3 end; the germline J gene provides the rest. The chain couples TRBV12-3 or TRBV12-4 to TRBJ2-7; the match to TRBD1 covers 8 bases. This CDR3 has 15 amino acids. After removal of 6 bases from V and 2 bases from J, the junction contained 9 bases not matched to a gene. The CDR3 loop reads CASRTQGAPTYEQYF. The sequenced CDR3 bases are TGTGCCAGCAGAACTCAGGGGGCTCCAACCTACGAG.

This clone was detected many times. The read ends 3 residues shy of where the CDR3 ends; the end is completed using the germline J gene. The chain has TRBV19 and TRBJ2-1; the D gene is possibly TRBD2 (6 bases). CDR3 length equals 20 residues. Germline V gene data show CDR1 as LNHDA and CDR2 as SQIVND (reference sequence). Trimming cost V 0 bases and J 0 bases, with 21 bases left between them. The CDR3 sequence: CASSIDGPVRAGFSYNEQFF. Partial CDR3 DNA: TGTGCCAGTAGTATAGATGGCCCTGTGAGGGCGGGATTCTCCTACAATGAG.

This clone showed up many times. The CDR3 region is CSVRTSGAWTQYF. The CDR3 DNA, read in part, is TGCAGCGTCCGGACTAGCGGGGCGTGGACC. The J gene is TRBJ2-5, the V gene TRBV29-1; 12 bases map to TRBD2. Read data end 3 residues before the CDR3 end; the end is taken from the germline J gene. The V and J ends lost 6 bases and 7 bases, in that order; junction bases with no gene match: 6. Germline values: CDR1 SQVTM, CDR2 ANQGSEA. CDR3 length: 13 amino acids.

In this sample, this clone turned up a few times. A single base separates this from a much larger clone, so it may be a read error. The sequenced fragment ends 3 residues before the CDR3 boundary, so the rest is inferred from the germline J gene. The sample holds other DNA sequences that translate to the same CDR3. The V and J genes are TRBV5-4 and TRBJ2-1; no reliable D call. The CDR3 spans 14 residues. CDR1 is SGHNT, CDR2 YYREEE, per germline (reference sequence). Deletions cut 5 bases from V and 6 bases from J, with 15 bases between. CDR3 sequence: CASSSRPQANEQFF. CDR3 bases read: TGTGCCAGCAGTTCCCGACCGCAGGCCAATGAG. The full variable domain, rest sourced from reference TRBV5-4 and TRBJ2-1, is ETGVTQSPTHLIKTRGQQVTLRCSSQSGHNTVSWYQQALGQGPQFIFQYYREEENGRGNFPPRFSGLQFPNYSSELNVNALELDDSALYLCASSSRPQANEQFFGPGTRLTVL.

This clone has at least ten counts. The CDR3 end falls 3 residues outside the read, so it is completed with the germline J gene. This chain connects TRBV28 to TRBJ1-4, with D hard to call. The CDR3 is made up of 13 amino acids. V lost 8 bases to trimming and J lost 7 bases, with 14 bases between them. The germline CDR1 and CDR2 sequences are MDHEN and SYDVKM. The DNA read from the CDR3 is TGTGCCAGCTGTACTTCCGCAATTGAAAAA. It encodes CASCTSAIEK. Given in full, the CDR3 is CASCTSAIEKLFF. Drawing the rest from reference TRBV28 and TRBJ1-4, the complete variable domain is DVKVTQSSRYLVKRTGEKVFLECVQDMDHENMFWYRQDPGLGLRLIYFSYDVKMKEKGDIPEGYSVSREKKERFSLILESASTNQTSMYLCASCTSAIEKLFFGSGTQLSVL.

The table lists this clone with many counts. The CDR3 goes on 3 residues after the read ends, and that part is filled in from the germline J gene. V is TRBV5-1 and J is TRBJ2-1, with TRBD2 identical over 14 bases. V lost 4 bases to trimming and J lost 0 bases; unmatched junction nucleotides: 3. This CDR3 contains 17 residues. The germline V gene has CDR1 SGHRS and CDR2 YFSETQ. Partial CDR3 DNA: TGCGCCAGCAGCCCCGGGACTAGCGGGAGCTCCTACAATGAG. It translates to CASSPGTSGSSYNE. The whole CDR3 reads CASSPGTSGSSYNEQFF.